The sequence of this T cell receptor beta chain was determined in a study of blood T cell repertoires in COVID-19. Whole-study context: Sites across the United States, Italy and Spain contributed samples from acute and convalescent COVID-19.

The V end was cut by 5 bases, the J end by 5 bases, with 21 bases between. The length of the CDR3 is 17 residues. Germline V CDR1 and CDR2: SGHAT, FQNNGV. This clone was seen a single time. Enrollees, about 18 to 95 years old, lived in 20 to 25 US areas. In assigning cohorts, the study relied on participant-reported clinical history. Study processing details: It was from reference gene primer amplification that nucleated cell counts were estimated. Libraries were prepared by immunoSEQ multiplex PCR; TCRdb keeps only in-frame clonotypes and omits some of them. The DNA was the basis for D and trimming; V, J and clone size are from that table. Of about 140,000 clones detected, roughly 80% appear once; the ten largest clones hold 4.5% to 7%.

Sequencing was done on a sample of PBMCs or T cells enriched from blood (not recorded which). The TCR sequence derives from a man aged 35-49 years with acute COVID-19. This chain connects TRBV11-2 to TRBJ2-2; tentative D call: TRBD1 (6 bases). CDR3 in amino acids: CASSPQPRQVSTGELFF. CDR3 in DNA: TGTGCCAGCAGCCCCCAACCTAGACAGGTTTCTACCGGGGAGCTGTTTTTT.